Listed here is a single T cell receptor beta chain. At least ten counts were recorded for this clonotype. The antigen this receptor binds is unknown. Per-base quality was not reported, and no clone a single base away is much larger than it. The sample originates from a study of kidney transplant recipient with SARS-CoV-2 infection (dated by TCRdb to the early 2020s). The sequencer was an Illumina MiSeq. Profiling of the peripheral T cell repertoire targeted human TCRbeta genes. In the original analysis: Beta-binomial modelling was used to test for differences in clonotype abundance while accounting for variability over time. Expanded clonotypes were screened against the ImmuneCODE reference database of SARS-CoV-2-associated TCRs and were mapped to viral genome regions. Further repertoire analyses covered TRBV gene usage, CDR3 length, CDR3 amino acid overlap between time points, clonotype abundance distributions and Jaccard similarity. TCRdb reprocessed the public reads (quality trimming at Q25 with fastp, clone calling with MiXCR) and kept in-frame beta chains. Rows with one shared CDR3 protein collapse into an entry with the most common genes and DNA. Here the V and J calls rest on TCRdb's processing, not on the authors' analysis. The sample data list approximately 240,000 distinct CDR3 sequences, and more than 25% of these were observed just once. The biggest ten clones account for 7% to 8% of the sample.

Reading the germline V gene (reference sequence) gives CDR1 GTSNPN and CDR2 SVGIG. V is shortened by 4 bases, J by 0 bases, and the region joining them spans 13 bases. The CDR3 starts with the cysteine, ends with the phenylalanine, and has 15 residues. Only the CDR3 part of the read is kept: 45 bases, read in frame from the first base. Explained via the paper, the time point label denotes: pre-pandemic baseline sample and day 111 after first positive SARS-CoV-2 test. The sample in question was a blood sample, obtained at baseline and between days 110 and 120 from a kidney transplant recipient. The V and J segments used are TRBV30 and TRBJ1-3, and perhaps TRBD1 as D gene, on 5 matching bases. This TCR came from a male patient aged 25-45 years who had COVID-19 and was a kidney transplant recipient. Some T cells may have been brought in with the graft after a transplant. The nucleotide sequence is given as TGTGCCTGGACCTTAGGGGTTATCTCTGGAAACACCATATATTTT. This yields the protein CAWTLGVISGNTIYF.